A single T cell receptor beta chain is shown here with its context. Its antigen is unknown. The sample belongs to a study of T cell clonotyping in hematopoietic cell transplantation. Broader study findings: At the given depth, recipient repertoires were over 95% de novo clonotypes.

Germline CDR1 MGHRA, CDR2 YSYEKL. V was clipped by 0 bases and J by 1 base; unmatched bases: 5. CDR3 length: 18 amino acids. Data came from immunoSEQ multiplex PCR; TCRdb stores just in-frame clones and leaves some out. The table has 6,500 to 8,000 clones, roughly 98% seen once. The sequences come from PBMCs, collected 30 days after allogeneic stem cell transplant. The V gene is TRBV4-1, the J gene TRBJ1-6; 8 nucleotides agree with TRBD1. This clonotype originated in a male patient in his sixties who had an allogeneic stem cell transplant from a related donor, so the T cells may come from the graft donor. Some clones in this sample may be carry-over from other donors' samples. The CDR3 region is CASSQEGQGRSYNSPLHF. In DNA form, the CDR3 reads TGCGCCAGCAGCCAAGAAGGACAGGGAAGGTCCTATAATTCACCCCTCCACTTT.